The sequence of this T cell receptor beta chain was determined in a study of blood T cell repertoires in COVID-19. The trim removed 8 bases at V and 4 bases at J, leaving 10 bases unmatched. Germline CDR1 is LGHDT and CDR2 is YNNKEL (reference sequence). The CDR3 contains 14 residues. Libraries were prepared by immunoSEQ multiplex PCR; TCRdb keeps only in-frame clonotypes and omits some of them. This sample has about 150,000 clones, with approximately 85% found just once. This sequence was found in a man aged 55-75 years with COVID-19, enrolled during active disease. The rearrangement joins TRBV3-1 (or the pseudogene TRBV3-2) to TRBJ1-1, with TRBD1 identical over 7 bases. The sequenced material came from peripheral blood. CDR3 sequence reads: CASRLRGQSTEAFF. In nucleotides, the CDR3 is TGTGCCAGCCGTCTCCGGGGACAGAGCACTGAAGCTTTCTTT.